This T cell receptor (beta chain) was observed in a study of Graves' ophthalmopathy and Graves' hyperthyroidism. TCR beta CDR3 regions were amplified from RNA transcripts. The first-round RT-PCR employed HTBI primers together with the Qiagen OneStep RT-PCR kit. A multiplex PCR was then performed as the second round. One entry per CDR3 protein, called by TCRdb with MiXCR from the multiplex PCR reads. The table shows more than 1,000,000 distinct CDR3 sequences, with about two fifths occurring only once. This clonotype was counted many times. This CDR3 spans 14 amino acids. The junction had 4 bases not matched to a gene; V was cut back by 7 bases and J by 0 bases.

The sample was peripheral blood or thyroid tissue (not recorded which). This TCR was recovered from an adult man with Graves' hyperthyroidism. The chain recombines TRBV12-3 or TRBV12-4 with TRBJ1-1, with TRBD1 matching 8 bases. In DNA form, the CDR3 reads TGTGCCAGCAACAGACAGGGGATGAACACTGAAGCTTTCTTT. Protein: CASNRQGMNTEAFF.